A single sample is the source of the 18 T cell receptor beta chains below, sequenced in a study of shared clonotypes between healthy human individuals. Sequencing was performed with immunoSEQ multiplex PCR; in TCRdb, only in-frame clones are kept and a portion is missing. The table lists about 670,000 clones, 55% to 75% of them singletons. The sequenced sample was memory CD4+ T cells sorted from blood. Regarding subset: CD45RA-negative fraction. The receptors come from a woman between 25 and 40 years old in good health.

The CDR3 DNA is TGTGCCAGCAGTAAGAGACAGGGCTGGGGGGATGAAGCTTTCTTT. It encodes CASSKRQGWGDEAFF. The rearrangement links TRBV27 to TRBJ1-1; 7 bases agree with TRBD1. The CDR3 covers 15 residues. The ends lost 5 bases at V and 7 bases at J; junction bases unmatched: 13. The germline V gene encodes CDR1 MNHEY and CDR2 SMNVEV (reference sequence).

This rearrangement joins TRBV11-2 to TRBJ1-5; a weak D match, TRBD1 (6 bases). The CDR3 totals 14 residues. Germline values: CDR1 SGHAT, CDR2 FQNNGV. Deletions cut 5 bases from V and 7 bases from J, with 15 bases between. CDR3 in amino acids: CASSRGGGAQPQHF. The DNA for the CDR3 is TGTGCCAGCAGCCGGGGAGGGGGGGCCCAGCCCCAGCATTTT.

This clone has more than one count but fewer than ten. The V and J genes are TRBV14 and TRBJ2-5, with 8 bases matching TRBD2. With V trimmed by 0 bases and J by 5 bases, 8 bases remained unmatched. Germline values: CDR1 SGHDN, CDR2 FVKESK. The CDR3 has 16 amino acids. The CDR3 DNA reads TGTGCCAGCAGCCAAGATATGGGACTAGGGTATGAGACCCAGTACTTC. Amino acids: CASSQDMGLGYETQYF.

The chain links TRBV28 to TRBJ1-4; D is uncertain. This CDR3 has 12 residues. CDR1 and CDR2 from the germline V gene are MDHEN and SYDVKM. The V end lost 7 bases, the J end lost 10 bases, and 13 bases lay between the germline ends. The CDR3 protein is CASTSGWGKLFF. In nucleotides, the CDR3 is TGTGCCAGCACCTCGGGATGGGGAAAACTGTTTTTT.

The rearrangement uses TRBV19 and TRBJ1-1; no clear D gene. CDR3 length: 13 residues. Trimming shortened V by 9 bases and J by 1 base, and 12 bases separated the two germline ends. The germline V gene encodes CDR1 LNHDA and CDR2 SQIVND (reference sequence). The CDR3, as DNA: TGTGCCAGCCGAGTCCTAGGGAACACTGAAGCTTTCTTT. Translating gives CASRVLGNTEAFF.

The genes are TRBV11-2 and TRBJ2-2; the D gene could be TRBD1 or TRBD2 (5 bases each). The CDR3 is made up of 15 amino acids. Germline V gene data show CDR1 as SGHAT and CDR2 as FQNNGV. The ends were cut back, 7 bases at V and 6 bases at J, with 18 bases in the middle. CDR3 residues: CASTIWDGPPGELFF. The CDR3 coding sequence is TGTGCCAGCACCATCTGGGACGGACCCCCCGGGGAGCTGTTTTTT.

A single count supports this clone. As DNA, the CDR3 is TGCAGCGTTGACGGACTAGCGGGGTCTACCTACGAGCAGTACTTC. This translates into CSVDGLAGSTYEQYF. The chain has TRBV29-1 and TRBJ2-7, with TRBD2 matching 12 bases. V was clipped by 3 bases and J by 2 bases; unmatched bases: 5. CDR3 length: 15 amino acids. CDR1 SQVTM and CDR2 ANQGSEA come from the germline V gene.

CDR3 coding DNA: TGTGCCAGCAGCTCGGGGAAGCGGGAGCAATATGATGAGCAGTTCTTC. This sequence encodes CASSSGKREQYDEQFF. The chain is built from TRBV5-4 and TRBJ2-1, with 8 bases aligning to TRBD2. V gave up 3 bases and J gave up 8 bases; unmatched junction bases: 13. Germline CDR1 reads SGHNT; CDR2 reads YYREEE (reference sequence). This CDR3 is 16 amino acids long.

This clone has just a few counts. This chain joins TRBV4-1 and TRBJ2-5; weak D call: TRBD2 (6 bases). Trimming took 0 bases from V and 2 from J, leaving 16 bases between them. The CDR3 contains 17 residues. The germline V gene encodes CDR1 MGHRA and CDR2 YSYEKL. DNA of the CDR3: TGCGCCAGCAGCCAAGAGAGGTCGTCTAGCGCTCAAGAGACCCAGTACTTC. This codes for CASSQERSSSAQETQYF.

The chain combines TRBV29-1 with TRBJ1-2; 7 nucleotides match TRBD1. The germline gives CDR1 SQVTM, CDR2 ANQGSEA. The CDR3 extends over 16 amino acids. J gave up 0 bases and V 5 bases, and 12 bases lay outside the gene matches. The CDR3 is CSVILPPGQPNYGYTF. The CDR3, as DNA: TGCAGCGTTATACTCCCTCCGGGACAGCCTAACTATGGCTACACCTTC.

The rearrangement links TRBV11-2 to TRBJ1-3; unclear D gene. CDR3 length equals 13 residues. The V gene's germline CDR1 is SGHAT and CDR2 FQNNGV. The V and J ends lost 0 bases and 4 bases respectively, with 4 bases between them. This chain's CDR3 is CASSLDQGNTIYF. The CDR3 nucleotides are TGTGCCAGCAGCTTAGACCAGGGAAACACCATATATTTT.

CDR3 sequence: CASSLRGLKRQGSYEQYF. CDR3 in DNA: TGTGCCAGCAGTTTAAGGGGGTTGAAGCGGCAAGGGTCCTACGAGCAGTACTTC. The chain links TRBV28 to TRBJ2-7; possibly TRBD1 for D (6 bases). Germline V lookup: CDR1 MDHEN, CDR2 SYDVKM. Trimming stripped 2 bases from V and 1 base from J, with 21 bases between. This CDR3 spans 18 amino acids.

The sample holds many counts of this clone. The gene calls are TRBV10-2 and TRBJ2-7; 13 bases agree with TRBD2. Germline V gene lookup returns CDR1 WSHSY and CDR2 SAAADI. This CDR3 contains 15 residues. V shed 1 base and J 5 bases; nucleotides not matched to a gene: 2. The CDR3, as DNA: TGCGCCAGCAGTGAGTTTACTAGCGGGAGGGACGAGCAGTACTTC. Its protein product is CASSEFTSGRDEQYF.

V and J are TRBV2 and TRBJ1-1; D is unclear. The V end was cut by 7 bases, the J end by 0 bases, with 3 bases between. The CDR3 length is 11 residues. Germline values: CDR1 SNHLY, CDR2 FYNNEI. The DNA for the CDR3 is TGTGCCAGCAAGGTGAACACTGAAGCTTTCTTT. It encodes CASKVNTEAFF.

The chain combines TRBV19 with TRBJ1-6; 9 nucleotides agree with TRBD1. V trimming: 7 bases; J trimming: 10 bases; junction bases outside the gene matches: 11. The germline V gene encodes CDR1 LNHDA and CDR2 SQIVND (reference sequence). The CDR3 consists of 15 residues. CDR3 residues: CASTKQGAPLSPLHF. The CDR3 DNA is TGTGCCAGTACCAAACAGGGGGCGCCCCTATCACCCCTCCACTTT.

This clone was counted a single time. This sequence joins TRBV16 and TRBJ2-7; TRBD2 matches at 14 bases. V trimming: 3 bases; J trimming: 5 bases; junction bases outside the gene matches: 3. CDR1 KGHSY and CDR2 FQNENV come from the germline V gene. CDR3 length: 15 amino acids. This CDR3 reads CASSHRTSGRNEQYF. CDR3 nucleotide sequence: TGTGCCAGCAGCCACCGGACTAGCGGGAGGAACGAGCAGTACTTC.

This clone has only a few counts. The chain couples TRBV5-4 to TRBJ2-7, with D possibly TRBD2 on 5 matching bases. The CDR3 totals 13 residues. Trimming removed 0 bases at V and 11 bases at J, with 15 bases between. Germline V CDR1 and CDR2: SGHNT, YYREEE (reference sequence). CDR3 DNA: TGTGCCAGCAGCTTGGCCGGGGTACCACATGAGTACTTC. Its translation is CASSLAGVPHEYF.

The chain combines TRBV4-3 with TRBJ1-4; D gene uncertain. Trimming left V 1 base short and J 4 bases short, with 13 bases between. The CDR3 is 16 amino acids. Germline V gives CDR1 LGHNA, CDR2 YSLEER. The DNA for the CDR3 is TGCGCCAGCAGCCAAGTGTCCAGCTTCTTTAATGAAAAACTGTTTTTT. It specifies CASSQVSSFFNEKLFF.